This T cell receptor beta chain was captured by sequencing in a study of neurological immune-mediated disorders. The study, taken as a whole, reports: Because no CDR3 amino acid sequences were shared across subjects by expanded clones, private repertoires were suggested in all groups.

In this sample, this clonotype turned up many times. Antigen unknown. TCRdb called the 5' RACE reads again in MiXCR, with one record for every CDR3 protein. This table holds approximately 82,000 distinct CDR3 sequences, around 2.6% found once. The CDR3 has 15 amino acids. Germline assignment: CDR1 MNHEY and CDR2 SVGEGT. With 4 bases removed from V and 0 bases from J, the gap between germline ends came to 12 bases. The sequence came from a woman in her 30s with multiple sclerosis. The V gene is TRBV6-2 or TRBV6-3, the J gene TRBJ1-1; D is perhaps TRBD1 (6 bases). Specimen: PBMCs. The CDR3 here is CASSSPGHLNTEAFF. The CDR3 DNA reads TGTGCCAGCAGTTCCCCGGGACACTTGAACACTGAAGCTTTCTTT.